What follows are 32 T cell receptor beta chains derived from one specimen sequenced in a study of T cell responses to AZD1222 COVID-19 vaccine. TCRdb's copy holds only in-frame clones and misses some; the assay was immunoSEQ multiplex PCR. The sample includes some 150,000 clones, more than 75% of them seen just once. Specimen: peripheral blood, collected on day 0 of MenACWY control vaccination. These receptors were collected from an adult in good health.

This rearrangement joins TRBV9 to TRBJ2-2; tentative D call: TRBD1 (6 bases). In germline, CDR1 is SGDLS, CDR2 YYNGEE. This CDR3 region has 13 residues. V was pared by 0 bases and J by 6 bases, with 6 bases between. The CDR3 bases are TGTGCCAGCAGCGTAGAGGGGGCCGGGGAGCTGTTTTTT. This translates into CASSVEGAGELFF. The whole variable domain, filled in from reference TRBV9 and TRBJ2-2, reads DSGVTQTPKHLITATGQRVTLRCSPRSGDLSVYWYQQSLDQGLQFLIQYYNGEERAKGNILERFSAQQFPDLHSELNLSSLELGDSALYFCASSVEGAGELFFGEGSRLTVL.

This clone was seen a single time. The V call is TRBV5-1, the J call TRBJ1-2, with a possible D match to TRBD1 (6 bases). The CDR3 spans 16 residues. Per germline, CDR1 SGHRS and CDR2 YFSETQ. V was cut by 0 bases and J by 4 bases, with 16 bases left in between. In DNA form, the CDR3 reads TGCGCCAGCAGCTTGGAGCCGGGGGCTCATCTCTATGGCTACACCTTC. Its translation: CASSLEPGAHLYGYTF. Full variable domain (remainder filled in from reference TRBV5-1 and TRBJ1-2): KAGVTQTPRYLIKTRGQQVTLSCSPISGHRSVSWYQQTPGQGLQFLFEYFSETQRNKGNFPGRFSGRQFSNSRSEMNVSTLELGDSALYLCASSLEPGAHLYGYTFGSGTRLTVV.

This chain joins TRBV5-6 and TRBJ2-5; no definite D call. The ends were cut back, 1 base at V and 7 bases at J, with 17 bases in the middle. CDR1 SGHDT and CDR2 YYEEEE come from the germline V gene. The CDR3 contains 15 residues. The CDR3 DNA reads TGTGCCAGCAGCTTGATGTTGGGGATAGTTAGGACCCAGTACTTC. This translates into CASSLMLGIVRTQYF.

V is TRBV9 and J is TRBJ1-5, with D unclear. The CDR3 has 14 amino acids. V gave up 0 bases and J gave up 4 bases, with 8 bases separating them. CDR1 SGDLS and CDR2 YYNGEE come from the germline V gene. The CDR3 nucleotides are TGTGCCAGCAGCGTAGGAGAAGGAAATCAGCCCCAGCATTTT. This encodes CASSVGEGNQPQHF.

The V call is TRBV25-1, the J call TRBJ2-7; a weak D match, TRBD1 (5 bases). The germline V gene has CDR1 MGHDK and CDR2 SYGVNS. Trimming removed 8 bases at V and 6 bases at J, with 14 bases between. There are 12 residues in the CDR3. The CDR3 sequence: CASSRDFREQYF. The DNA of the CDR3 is TGTGCCAGCTCCAGGGATTTCCGCGAGCAGTACTTC.

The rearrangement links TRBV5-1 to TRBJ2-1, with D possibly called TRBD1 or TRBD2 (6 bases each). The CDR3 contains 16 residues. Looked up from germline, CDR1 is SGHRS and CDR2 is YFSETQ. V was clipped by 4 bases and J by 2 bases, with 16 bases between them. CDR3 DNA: TGCGCCAGCAGCCCGGGGGCGGGCAGCGCCTACAATGAGCAGTTCTTC. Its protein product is CASSPGAGSAYNEQFF. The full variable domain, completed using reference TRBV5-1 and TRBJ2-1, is KAGVTQTPRYLIKTRGQQVTLSCSPISGHRSVSWYQQTPGQGLQFLFEYFSETQRNKGNFPGRFSGRQFSNSRSEMNVSTLELGDSALYLCASSPGAGSAYNEQFFGPGTRLTVL.

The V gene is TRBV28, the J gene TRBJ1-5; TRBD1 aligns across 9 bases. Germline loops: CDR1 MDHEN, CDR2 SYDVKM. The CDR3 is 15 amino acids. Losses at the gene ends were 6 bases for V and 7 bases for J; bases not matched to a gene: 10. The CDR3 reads CASSPGTGNRQPQHF. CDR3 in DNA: TGTGCCAGCAGCCCCGGGACAGGGAACAGACAGCCCCAGCATTTT.

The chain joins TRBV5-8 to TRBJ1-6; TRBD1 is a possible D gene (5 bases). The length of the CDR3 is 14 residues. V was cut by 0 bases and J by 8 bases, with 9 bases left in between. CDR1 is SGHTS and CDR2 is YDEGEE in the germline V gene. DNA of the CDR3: TGTGCCAGCAGCTTGGATGGGGGTGATTCACCCCTCCACTTT. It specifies CASSLDGGDSPLHF.

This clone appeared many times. In nucleotides, the CDR3 is TGTGCCAGCCGGTCGGGGAACACTGAAGCTTTCTTT. Protein product: CASRSGNTEAFF. This rearrangement joins TRBV7-9 to TRBJ1-1, with D unresolved. The CDR3 loop spans 12 amino acids. CDR1 is SEHNR and CDR2 is FQNEAQ in the germline V gene (reference sequence). V was shortened by 8 bases and J by 1 base, with 8 bases between the two germline ends.

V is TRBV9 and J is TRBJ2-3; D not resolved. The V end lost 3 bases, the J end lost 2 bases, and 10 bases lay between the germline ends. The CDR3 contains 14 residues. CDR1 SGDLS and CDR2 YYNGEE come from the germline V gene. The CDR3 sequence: CASSEVPHTDTQYF. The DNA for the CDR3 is TGTGCCAGCAGCGAGGTCCCCCACACAGATACGCAGTATTTT.

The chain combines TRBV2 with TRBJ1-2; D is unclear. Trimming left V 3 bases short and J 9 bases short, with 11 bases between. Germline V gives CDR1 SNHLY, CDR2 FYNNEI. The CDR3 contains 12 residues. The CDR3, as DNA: TGTGCCAGCAGTGAGGCCAACTTTAGCTACACCTTC. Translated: CASSEANFSYTF. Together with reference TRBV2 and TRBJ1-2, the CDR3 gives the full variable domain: EPEVTQTPSHQVTQMGQEVILRCVPISNHLYFYWYRQILGQKVEFLVSFYNNEISEKSEIFDDQFSVERPDGSNFTLKIRSTKLEDSAMYFCASSEANFSYTFGSGTRLTVV.

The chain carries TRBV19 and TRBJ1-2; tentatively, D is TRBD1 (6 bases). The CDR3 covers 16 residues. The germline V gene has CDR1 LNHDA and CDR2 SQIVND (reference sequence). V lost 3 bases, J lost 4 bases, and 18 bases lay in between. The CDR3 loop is CASSIGGGAFSYGYTF. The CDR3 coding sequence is TGTGCCAGTAGTATTGGAGGGGGTGCGTTTTCCTATGGCTACACCTTC.

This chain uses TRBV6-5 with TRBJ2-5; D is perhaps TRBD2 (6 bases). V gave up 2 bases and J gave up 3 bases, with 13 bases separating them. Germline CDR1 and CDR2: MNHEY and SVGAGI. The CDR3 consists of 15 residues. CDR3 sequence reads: CASSYVGTGEETQYF. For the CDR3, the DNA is TGTGCCAGCAGTTACGTCGGCACGGGAGAAGAGACCCAGTACTTC.

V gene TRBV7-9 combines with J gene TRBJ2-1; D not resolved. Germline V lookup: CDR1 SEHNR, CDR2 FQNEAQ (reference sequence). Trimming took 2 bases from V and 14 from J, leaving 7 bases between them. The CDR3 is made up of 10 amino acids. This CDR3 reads CASSLNREFF. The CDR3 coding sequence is TGTGCCAGCAGCTTAAATCGGGAGTTCTTC.

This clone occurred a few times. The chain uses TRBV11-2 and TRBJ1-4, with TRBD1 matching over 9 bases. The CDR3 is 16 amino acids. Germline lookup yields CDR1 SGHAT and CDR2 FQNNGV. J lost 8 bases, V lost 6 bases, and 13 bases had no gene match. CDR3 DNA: TGTGCCAGCAGTCTCCCTCCAGGGACAGGGCAAGAAAAACTGTTTTTT. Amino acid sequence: CASSLPPGTGQEKLFF.

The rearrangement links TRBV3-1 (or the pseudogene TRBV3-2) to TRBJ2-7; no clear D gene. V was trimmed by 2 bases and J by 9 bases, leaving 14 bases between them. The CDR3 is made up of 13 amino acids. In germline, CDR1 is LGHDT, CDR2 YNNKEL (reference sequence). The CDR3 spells CASSQRPLASQYV. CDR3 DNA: TGTGCCAGCAGCCAAAGACCCCTGGCCTCGCAGTACGTC.

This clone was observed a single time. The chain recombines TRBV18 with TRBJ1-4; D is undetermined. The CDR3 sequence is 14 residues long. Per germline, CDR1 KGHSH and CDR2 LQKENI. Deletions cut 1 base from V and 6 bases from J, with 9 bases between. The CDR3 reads CASSPLGRDEKLFF. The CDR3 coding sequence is TGTGCCAGCTCACCACTGGGGAGGGATGAAAAACTGTTTTTT. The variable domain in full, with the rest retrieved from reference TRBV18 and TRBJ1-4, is NAGVMQNPRHLVRRRGQEARLRCSPMKGHSHVYWYRQLPEEGLKFMVYLQKENIIDESGMPKERFSAEFPKEGPSILRIQQVVRGDSAAYFCASSPLGRDEKLFFGSGTQLSVL.

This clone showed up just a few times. The CDR3 here is CASSLLNSPLHF. The CDR3 DNA follows: TGTGCCAGCAGTTTATTAAATTCACCCCTCCACTTT. This chain uses TRBV6-5 with TRBJ1-6; D is undetermined. The V gene lost 4 bases and the J gene lost 7 bases, with 5 bases spanning the gap. CDR3 length: 12 residues. Germline CDR1 is MNHEY and CDR2 is SVGAGI.

CDR3 bases: TGTGCCAGCAGCTTAATGGCTACAGGGGGTGCAGATACGCAGTATTTT. It codes for CASSLMATGGADTQYF. The genes are TRBV7-3 and TRBJ2-3; 8 bases map to TRBD1. CDR1 and CDR2 from the germline V gene are SGHTA and FQGTGA. This CDR3 spans 16 amino acids. V lost 1 base to trimming and J lost 4 bases; unmatched junction nucleotides: 7.

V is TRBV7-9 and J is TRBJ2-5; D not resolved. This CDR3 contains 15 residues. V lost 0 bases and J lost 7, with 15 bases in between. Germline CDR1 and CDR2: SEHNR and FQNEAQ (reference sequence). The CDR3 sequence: CASSLAGSLVGTQYF. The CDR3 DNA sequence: TGTGCCAGCAGCTTAGCGGGGTCACTGGTAGGGACCCAGTACTTC.

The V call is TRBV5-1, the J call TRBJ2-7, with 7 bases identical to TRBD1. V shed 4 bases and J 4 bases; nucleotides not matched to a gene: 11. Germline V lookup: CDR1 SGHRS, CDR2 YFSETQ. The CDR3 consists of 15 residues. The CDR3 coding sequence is TGCGCCAGCAGCGAGAATCCGGGACAGTATTACGAGCAGTACTTC. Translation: CASSENPGQYYEQYF.

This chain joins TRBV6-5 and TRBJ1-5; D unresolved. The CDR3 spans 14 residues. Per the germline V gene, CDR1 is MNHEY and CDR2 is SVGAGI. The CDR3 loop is CASKSPGSNQPQHF. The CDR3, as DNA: TGTGCTTCTAAGTCCCCGGGCTCCAATCAGCCCCAGCATTTT.

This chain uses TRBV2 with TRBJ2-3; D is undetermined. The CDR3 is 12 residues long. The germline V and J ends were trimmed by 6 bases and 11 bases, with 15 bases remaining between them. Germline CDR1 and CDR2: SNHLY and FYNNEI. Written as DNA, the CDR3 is TGTGCCAGCAGCGCAGAAGCAAATGTGCAGTATTTT. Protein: CASSAEANVQYF.

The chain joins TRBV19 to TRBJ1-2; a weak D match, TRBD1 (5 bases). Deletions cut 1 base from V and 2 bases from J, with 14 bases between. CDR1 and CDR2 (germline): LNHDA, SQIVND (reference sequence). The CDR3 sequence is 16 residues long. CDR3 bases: TGTGCCAGTAGTATAGGGTATGAAGCAGGGAACTATGGCTACACCTTC. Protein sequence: CASSIGYEAGNYGYTF. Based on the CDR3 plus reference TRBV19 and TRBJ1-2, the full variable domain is DGGITQSPKYLFRKEGQNVTLSCEQNLNHDAMYWYRQDPGQGLRLIYYSQIVNDFQKGDIAEGYSVSREKKESFPLTVTSAQKNPTAFYLCASSIGYEAGNYGYTFGSGTRLTVV.

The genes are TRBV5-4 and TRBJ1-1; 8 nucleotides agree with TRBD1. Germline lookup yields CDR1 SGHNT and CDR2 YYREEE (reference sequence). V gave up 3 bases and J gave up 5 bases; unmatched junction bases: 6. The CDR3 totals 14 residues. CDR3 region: CASSSTGGYTEAFF. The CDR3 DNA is TGTGCCAGCAGCTCCACAGGGGGGTATACTGAAGCTTTCTTT.

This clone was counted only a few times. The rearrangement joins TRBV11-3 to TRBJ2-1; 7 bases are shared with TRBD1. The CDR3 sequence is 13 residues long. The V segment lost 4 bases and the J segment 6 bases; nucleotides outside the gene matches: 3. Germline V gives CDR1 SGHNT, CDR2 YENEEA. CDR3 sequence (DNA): TGTGCCAGCAGCTCACACAGGGGCAATGAGCAGTTCTTC. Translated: CASSSHRGNEQFF.

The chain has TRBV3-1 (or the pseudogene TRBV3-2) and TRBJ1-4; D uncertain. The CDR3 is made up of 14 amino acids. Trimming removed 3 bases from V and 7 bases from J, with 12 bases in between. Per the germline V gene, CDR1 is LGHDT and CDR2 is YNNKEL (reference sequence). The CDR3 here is CASSQNSGFEKLFF. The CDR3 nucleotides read TGTGCCAGCAGCCAGAACAGTGGATTTGAAAAACTGTTTTTT.

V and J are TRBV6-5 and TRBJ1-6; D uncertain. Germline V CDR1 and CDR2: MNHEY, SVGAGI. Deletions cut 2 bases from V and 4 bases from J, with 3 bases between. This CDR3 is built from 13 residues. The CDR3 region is CASSYRYNSPLHF. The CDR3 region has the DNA TGTGCCAGCAGTTACCGTTATAATTCACCCCTCCACTTT.

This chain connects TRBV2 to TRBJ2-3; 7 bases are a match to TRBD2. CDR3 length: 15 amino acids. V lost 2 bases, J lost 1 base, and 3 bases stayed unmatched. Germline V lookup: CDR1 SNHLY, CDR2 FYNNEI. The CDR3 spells CASSEKSGGTDTQYF. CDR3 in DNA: TGTGCCAGCAGTGAAAAAAGCGGGGGCACAGATACGCAGTATTTT.

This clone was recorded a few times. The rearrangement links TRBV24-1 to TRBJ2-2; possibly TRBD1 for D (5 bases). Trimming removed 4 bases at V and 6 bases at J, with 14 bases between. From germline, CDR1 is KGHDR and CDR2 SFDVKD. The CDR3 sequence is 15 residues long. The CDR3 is CATSEQGVESGELFF. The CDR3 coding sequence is TGTGCCACCAGTGAGCAAGGGGTTGAGTCCGGGGAGCTGTTTTTT.

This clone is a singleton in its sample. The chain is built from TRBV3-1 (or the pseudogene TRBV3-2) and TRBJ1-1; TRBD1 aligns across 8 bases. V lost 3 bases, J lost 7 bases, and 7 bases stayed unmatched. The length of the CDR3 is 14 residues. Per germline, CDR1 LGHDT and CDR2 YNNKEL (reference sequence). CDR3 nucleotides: TGTGCCAGCAGCCAGGCCTCAGGGGGCGATGAAGCTTTCTTT. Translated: CASSQASGGDEAFF.

The CDR3 protein is CASSLGGVGEMVNTEAFF. CDR3 bases: TGTGCCAGCAGCTTAGGAGGAGTGGGTGAAATGGTGAACACTGAAGCTTTCTTT. J is TRBJ1-1 and V is TRBV7-8; no clear D gene. The CDR3 spans 18 residues. CDR1 is SGHVS and CDR2 is FQNEAQ in the germline V gene. V gave up 1 base and J gave up 0 bases, with 18 bases separating them.